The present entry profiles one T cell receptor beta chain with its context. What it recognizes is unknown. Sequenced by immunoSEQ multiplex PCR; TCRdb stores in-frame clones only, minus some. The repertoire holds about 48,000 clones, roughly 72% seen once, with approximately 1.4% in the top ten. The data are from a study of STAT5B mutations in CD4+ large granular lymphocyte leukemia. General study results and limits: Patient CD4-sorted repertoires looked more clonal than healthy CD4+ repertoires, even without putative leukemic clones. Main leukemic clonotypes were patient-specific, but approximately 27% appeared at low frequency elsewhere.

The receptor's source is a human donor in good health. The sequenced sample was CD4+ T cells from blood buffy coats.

The CDR3 region has the DNA TGTGCCAGCAGCGTATGGATGAACACTGAAGCTTTCTTT. Its translation: CASSVWMNTEAFF. This chain uses TRBV9 with TRBJ1-1; the D is unclear. This CDR3 region has 13 residues. V gave up 1 base and J gave up 0 bases, with 4 bases separating them. Germline lookup yields CDR1 SGDLS and CDR2 YYNGEE.